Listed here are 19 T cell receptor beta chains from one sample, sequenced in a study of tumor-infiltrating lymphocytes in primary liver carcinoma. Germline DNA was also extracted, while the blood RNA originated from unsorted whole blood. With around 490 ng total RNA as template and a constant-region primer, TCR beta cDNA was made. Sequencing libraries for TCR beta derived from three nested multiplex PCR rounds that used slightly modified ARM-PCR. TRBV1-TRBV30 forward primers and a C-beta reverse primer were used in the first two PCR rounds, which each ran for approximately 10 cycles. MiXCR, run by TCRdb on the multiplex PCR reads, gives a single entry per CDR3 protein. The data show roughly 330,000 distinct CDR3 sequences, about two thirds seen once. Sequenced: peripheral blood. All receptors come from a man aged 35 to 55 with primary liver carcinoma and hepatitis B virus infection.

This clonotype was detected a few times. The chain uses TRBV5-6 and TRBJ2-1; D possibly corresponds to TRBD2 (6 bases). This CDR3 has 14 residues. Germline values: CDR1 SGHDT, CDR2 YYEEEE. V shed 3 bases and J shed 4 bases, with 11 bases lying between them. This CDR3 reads CASSSGLEYNEQFF. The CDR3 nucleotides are TGTGCCAGCAGCTCGGGACTGGAATACAATGAGCAGTTCTTC.

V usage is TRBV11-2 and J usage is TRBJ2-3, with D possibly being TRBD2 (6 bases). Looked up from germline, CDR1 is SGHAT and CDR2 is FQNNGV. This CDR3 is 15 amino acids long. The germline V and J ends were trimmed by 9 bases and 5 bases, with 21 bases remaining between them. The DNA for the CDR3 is TGTGCCAGTAAAGATAGCGGATACCCCATAGATACGCAGTATTTT. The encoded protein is CASKDSGYPIDTQYF.

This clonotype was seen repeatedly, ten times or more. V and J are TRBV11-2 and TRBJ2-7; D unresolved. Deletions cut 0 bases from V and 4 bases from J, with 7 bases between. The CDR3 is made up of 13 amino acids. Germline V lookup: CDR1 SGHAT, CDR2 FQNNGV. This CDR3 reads CASSLDRRYEQYF. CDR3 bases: TGTGCCAGCAGCTTAGATCGGCGGTACGAGCAGTACTTC.

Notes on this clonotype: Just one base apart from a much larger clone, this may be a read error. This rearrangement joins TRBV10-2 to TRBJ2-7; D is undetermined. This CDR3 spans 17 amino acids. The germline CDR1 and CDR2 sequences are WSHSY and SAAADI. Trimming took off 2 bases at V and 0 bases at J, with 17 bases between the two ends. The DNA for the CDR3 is TGCGCCAGCAGTGAGACAGCACAAGGTGCTATCTCCTACGAGCAGTACTTC. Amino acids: CASSETAQGAISYEQYF.

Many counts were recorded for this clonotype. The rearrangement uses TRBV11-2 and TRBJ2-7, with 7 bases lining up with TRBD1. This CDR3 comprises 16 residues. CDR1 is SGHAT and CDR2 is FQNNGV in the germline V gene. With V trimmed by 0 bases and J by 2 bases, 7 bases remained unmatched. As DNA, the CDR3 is TGTGCCAGCAGCTTAGATGGACAGGCCCCTCCCTACGAGCAGTACTTC. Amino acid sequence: CASSLDGQAPPYEQYF.

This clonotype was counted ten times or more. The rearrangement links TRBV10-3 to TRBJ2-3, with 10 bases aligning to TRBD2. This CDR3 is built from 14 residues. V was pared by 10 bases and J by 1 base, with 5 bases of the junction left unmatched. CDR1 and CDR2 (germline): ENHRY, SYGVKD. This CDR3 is CATIAGGGTDTQYF. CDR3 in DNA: TGTGCCACGATAGCGGGAGGAGGCACAGATACGCAGTATTTT.

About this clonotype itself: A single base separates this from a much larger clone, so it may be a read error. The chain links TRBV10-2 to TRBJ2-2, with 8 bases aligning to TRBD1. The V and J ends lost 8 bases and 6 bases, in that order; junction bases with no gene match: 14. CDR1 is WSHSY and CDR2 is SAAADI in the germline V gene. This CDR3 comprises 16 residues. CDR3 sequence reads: CASAVPGQGAAGELFF. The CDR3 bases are TGCGCCAGCGCCGTACCGGGGCAGGGGGCCGCCGGGGAGCTGTTTTTT.

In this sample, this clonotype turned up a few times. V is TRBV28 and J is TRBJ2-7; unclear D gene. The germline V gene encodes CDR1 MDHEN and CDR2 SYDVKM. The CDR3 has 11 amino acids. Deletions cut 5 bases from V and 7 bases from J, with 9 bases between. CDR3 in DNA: TGTGCCAGCAGTGGCAGTGGAGAGCAGTACTTC. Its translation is CASSGSGEQYF.

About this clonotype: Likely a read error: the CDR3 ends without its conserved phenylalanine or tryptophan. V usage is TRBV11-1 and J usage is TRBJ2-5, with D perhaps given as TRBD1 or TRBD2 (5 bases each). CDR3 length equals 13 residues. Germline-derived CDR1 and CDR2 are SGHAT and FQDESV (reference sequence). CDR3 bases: TGTGCTAGCAGGTTCCAGGGAGAAGAGACCCAGTACTCC. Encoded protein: CASRFQGEETQYS.

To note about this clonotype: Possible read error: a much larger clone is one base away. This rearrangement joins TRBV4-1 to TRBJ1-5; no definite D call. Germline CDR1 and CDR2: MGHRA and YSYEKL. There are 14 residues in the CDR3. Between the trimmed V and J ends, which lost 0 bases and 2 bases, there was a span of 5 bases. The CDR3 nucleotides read TGCGCCAGCAGCCAAGAGAAGGGCAATCAGCCCCAGCATTTT. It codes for CASSQEKGNQPQHF.

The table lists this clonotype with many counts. This chain's CDR3 is CASSSREGPGEKLFF. The CDR3 bases are TGTGCCAGCAGTTCCCGGGAGGGTCCGGGGGAAAAACTGTTTTTT. The chain carries TRBV5-5 and TRBJ1-4; D gene ambiguous. The CDR3 is 15 residues long. V gave up 5 bases and J gave up 8 bases, with 19 bases separating them. From germline, CDR1 is SGHKS and CDR2 YYEKEE (reference sequence).

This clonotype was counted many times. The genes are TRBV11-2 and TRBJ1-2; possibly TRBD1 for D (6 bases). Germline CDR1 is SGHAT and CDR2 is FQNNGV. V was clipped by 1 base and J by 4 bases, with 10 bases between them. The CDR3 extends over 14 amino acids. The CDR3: CASSLGGAGYGYTF. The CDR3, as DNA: TGTGCCAGCAGCTTAGGGGGGGCTGGCTATGGCTACACCTTC.

The CDR3 protein is CASSANGGGTQYF. Here the CDR3 DNA reads TGTGCCAGCAGCGCGAACGGGGGAGGGACCCAGTACTTC. This chain links TRBV11-2 with TRBJ2-5, with a weak D call TRBD2 (6 bases). Per the germline V gene, CDR1 is SGHAT and CDR2 is FQNNGV. This CDR3 has 13 amino acids. Trimming removed 5 bases at V and 7 bases at J, with 14 bases between.

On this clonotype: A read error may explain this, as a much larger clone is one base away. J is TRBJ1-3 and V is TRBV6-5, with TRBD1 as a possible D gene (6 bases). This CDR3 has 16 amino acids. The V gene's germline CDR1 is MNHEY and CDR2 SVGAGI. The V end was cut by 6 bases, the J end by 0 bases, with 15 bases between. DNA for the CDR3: TGTGCCAGCAGATACGTTCAGGGGAGCTCTGGAAACACCATATATTTT. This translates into CASRYVQGSSGNTIYF.

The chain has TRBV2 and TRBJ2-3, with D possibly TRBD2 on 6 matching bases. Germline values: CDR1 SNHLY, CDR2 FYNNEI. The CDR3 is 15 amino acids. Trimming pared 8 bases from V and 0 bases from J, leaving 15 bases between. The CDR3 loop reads CASDGTRVSTDTQYF. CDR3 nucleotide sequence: TGTGCCAGCGATGGGACTCGAGTAAGCACAGATACGCAGTATTTT.

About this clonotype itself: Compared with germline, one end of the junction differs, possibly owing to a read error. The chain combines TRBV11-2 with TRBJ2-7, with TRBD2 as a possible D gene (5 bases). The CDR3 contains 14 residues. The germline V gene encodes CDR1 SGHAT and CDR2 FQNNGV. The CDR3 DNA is TGTGCCAGCAGCTTCAGGACTCAGTCCTACGAGCATTACTTC. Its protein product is CASSFRTQSYEHYF.

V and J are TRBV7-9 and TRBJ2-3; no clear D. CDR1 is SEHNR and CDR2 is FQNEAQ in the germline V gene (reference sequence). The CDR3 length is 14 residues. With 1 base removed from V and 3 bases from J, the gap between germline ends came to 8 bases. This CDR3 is CASSLDPWTDTQYF. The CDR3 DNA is TGTGCCAGCAGCTTAGACCCCTGGACAGATACGCAGTATTTT.

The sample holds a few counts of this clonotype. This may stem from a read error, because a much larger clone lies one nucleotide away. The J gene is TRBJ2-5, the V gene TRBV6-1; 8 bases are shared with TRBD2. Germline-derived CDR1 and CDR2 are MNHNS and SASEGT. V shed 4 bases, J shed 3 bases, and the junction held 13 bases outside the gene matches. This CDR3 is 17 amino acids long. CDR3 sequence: CASSVAGGMSSEETQYF. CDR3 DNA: TGTGCCAGCAGTGTCGCGGGAGGTATGTCCTCCGAAGAGACCCAGTACTTC.

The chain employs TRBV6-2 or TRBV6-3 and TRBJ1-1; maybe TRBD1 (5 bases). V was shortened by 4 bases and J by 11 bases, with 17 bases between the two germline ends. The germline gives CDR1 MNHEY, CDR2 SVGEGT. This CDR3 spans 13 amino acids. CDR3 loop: CASSCSGPTEAFF. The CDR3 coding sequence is TGTGCCAGCAGTTGCTCGGGACCCACGGAGGCTTTCTTT.